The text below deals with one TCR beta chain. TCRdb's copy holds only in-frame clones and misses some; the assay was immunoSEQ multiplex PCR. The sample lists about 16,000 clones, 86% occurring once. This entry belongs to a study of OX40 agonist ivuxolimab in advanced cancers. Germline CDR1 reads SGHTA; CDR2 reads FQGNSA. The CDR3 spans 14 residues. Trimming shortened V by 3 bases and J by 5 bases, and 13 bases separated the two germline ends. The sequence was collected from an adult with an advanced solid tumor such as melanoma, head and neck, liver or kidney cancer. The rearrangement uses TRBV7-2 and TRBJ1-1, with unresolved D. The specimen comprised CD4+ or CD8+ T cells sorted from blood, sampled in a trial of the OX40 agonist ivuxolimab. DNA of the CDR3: TGTGCCAGCAGCTTGGAGGGAATCTGGACTGAAGCTTTCTTT. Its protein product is CASSLEGIWTEAFF.